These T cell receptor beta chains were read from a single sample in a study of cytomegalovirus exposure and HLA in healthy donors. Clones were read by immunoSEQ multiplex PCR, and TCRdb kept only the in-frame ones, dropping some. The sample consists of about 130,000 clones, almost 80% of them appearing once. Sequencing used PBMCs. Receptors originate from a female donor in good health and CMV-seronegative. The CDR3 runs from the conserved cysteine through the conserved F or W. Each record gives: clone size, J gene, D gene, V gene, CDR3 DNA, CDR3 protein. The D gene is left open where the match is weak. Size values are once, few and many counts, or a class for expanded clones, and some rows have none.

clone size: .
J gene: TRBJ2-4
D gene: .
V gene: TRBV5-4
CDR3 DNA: TGTGCCAGCAGCTTGGGACCCTCGACGGGGGGCCAAAACATTCAGTACTTC
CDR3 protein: CASSLGPSTGGQNIQYF

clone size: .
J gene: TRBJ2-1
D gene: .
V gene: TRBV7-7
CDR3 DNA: TGTGCTAGCAGCATAGCTCTATCTACCTACAATGAGCAGTTCTTC
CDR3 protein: CASSIALSTYNEQFF

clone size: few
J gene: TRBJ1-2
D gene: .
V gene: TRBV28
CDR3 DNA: TGTGCCAGCAGTTTAGGAGGAGGGGTGAACTATGGCTACACCTTC
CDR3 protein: CASSLGGGVNYGYTF

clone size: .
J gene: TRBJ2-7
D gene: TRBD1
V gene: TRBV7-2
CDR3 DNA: TGTGCCAGCAGCCCCGGACAGGGGTACGGCGAGCAGTACTTC
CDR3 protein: CASSPGQGYGEQYF

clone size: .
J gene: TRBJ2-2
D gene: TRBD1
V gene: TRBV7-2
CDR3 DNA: TGTGCCAGCAGCAAACGACGACCGGGACAGGACACCGGGGAGCTGTTTTTT
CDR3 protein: CASSKRRPGQDTGELFF

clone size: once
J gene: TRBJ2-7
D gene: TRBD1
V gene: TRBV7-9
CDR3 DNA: TGTGCCAGCAGCTTAGGGGCCGGGACAGGGGCCTACGAGCAGTACTTC
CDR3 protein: CASSLGAGTGAYEQYF

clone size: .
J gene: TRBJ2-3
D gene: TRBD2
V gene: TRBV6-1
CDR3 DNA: TGTGCCAGCAGTGGGGACGAGGGGACTAGCGGGAGCACAGATACGCAGTATTTT
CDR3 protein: CASSGDEGTSGSTDTQYF

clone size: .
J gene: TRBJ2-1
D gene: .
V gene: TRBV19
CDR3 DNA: TGTGCCAGTAGTATAGGGGGGGGCGACTTCTATGAGCAGTTCTTC
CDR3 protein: CASSIGGGDFYEQFF

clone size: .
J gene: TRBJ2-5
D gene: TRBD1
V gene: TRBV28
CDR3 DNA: TGTGCCAGCAGTTGGAGGGACAGGGGGCTGGAGACCCAGTACTTC
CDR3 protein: CASSWRDRGLETQYF

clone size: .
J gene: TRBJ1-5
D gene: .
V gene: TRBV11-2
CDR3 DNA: TGTGCCAGCAGCAAGACAGGTAGCAATCAGCCCCAGCATTTT
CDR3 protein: CASSKTGSNQPQHF

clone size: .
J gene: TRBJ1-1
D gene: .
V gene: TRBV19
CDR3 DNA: TGTGCCAGTAGTATAGGCCCCCTGCCGGGAACTGAAGCTTTCTTT
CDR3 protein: CASSIGPLPGTEAFF

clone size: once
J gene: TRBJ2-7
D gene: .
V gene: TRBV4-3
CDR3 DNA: TGCGCCAGCAGCCAAGAGCGGGGACCCCGGGGCTACGAGCAGTACTTC
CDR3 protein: CASSQERGPRGYEQYF

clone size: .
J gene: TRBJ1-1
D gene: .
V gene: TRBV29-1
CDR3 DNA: TGCAGCGTTGGGGAGCGCCCTGAAGCTTTCTTT
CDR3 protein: CSVGERPEAFF

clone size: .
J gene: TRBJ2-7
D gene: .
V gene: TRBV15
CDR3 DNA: TGTGCCACCAGCAGAGGGGGGGCAGGGGGGCACGAGCAGTACTTC
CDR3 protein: CATSRGGAGGHEQYF

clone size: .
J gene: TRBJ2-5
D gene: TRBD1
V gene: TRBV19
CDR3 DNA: TGTGCCACAGAGGGACAGGGGGCGCAGGAGCAGTACTTC
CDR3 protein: CATEGQGAQEQYF

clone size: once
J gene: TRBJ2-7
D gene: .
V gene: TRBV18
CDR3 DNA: TGTGCCAGCTCACCACCGGGCGCGGGTCTCTCCTACGAGCAGTACTTC
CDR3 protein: CASSPPGAGLSYEQYF

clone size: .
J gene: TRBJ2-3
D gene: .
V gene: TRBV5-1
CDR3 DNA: TGCGCCAGCAGTTTACAGGGCAGCACAGATACGCAGTATTTT
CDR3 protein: CASSLQGSTDTQYF

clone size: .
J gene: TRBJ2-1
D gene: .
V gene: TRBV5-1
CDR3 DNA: TGCGCCAGCAGCTTGGGTAGCGAAAGCTCCTACAATGAGCAGTTCTTC
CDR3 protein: CASSLGSESSYNEQFF

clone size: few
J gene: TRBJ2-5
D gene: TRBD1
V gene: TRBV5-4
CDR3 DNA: TGTGCCAGCAGCTTTGGGGCAGGGGGCCAAGAGACCCAGTACTTC
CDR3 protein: CASSFGAGGQETQYF

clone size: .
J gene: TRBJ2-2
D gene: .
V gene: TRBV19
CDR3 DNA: TGTGCCAGTAGTCTCGGACAGACGAACACCGGGGAGCTGTTTTTT
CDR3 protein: CASSLGQTNTGELFF

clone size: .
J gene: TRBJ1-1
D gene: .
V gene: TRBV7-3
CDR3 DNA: TGTGCCAGCAGCTCCGGGGGATGGACCACTGAAGCTTTCTTT
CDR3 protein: CASSSGGWTTEAFF

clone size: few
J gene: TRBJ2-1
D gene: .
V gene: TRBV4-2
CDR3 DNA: TGTGCCAGCAGCCAAGATGAGTGGAATGAGCAGTTCTTC
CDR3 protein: CASSQDEWNEQFF